This T cell receptor beta chain was sequenced for a study of cytotoxic CD8 clonotypes in ibrutinib-treated CLL. Whole-study findings and limits: The public clonotypes identified were infrequent and showed contraction or stability on treatment.

Germline V gene data show CDR1 as MNHEY and CDR2 as SVGAGI. This CDR3 spans 11 amino acids. V shed 8 bases and J shed 2 bases, with 6 bases lying between them. This clone appeared a single time. Its antigen is unidentified. Depths of 1 in 200,000 to 1 in 1 million T cells were the sequencing target. Produced via immunoSEQ multiplex PCR; TCRdb's table is partial and in-frame only. Altogether some 150,000 clones are present, approximately 81% being singletons, with the ten largest covering about 13%. The genes are TRBV6-5 and TRBJ2-5; no clear D gene. The source is a human donor with chronic lymphocytic leukemia. The sample consisted of PBMCs, taken after 12 months of ibrutinib treatment. The CDR3 loop is CASRTQETQYF. For the CDR3, the DNA is TGTGCCAGCCGTACGCAAGAGACCCAGTACTTC.